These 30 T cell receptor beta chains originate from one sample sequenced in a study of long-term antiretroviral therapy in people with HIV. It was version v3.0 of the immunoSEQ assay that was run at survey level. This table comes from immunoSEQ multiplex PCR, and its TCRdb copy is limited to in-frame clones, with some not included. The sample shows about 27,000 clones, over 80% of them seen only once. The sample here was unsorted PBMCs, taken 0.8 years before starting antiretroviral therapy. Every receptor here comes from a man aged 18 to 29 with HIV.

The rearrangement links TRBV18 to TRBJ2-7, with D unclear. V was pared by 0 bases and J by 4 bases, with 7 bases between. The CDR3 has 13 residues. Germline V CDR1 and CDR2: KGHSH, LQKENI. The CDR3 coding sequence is TGTGCCAGCTCACCACCGGTTGGTTACGAGCAGTACTTC. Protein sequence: CASSPPVGYEQYF.

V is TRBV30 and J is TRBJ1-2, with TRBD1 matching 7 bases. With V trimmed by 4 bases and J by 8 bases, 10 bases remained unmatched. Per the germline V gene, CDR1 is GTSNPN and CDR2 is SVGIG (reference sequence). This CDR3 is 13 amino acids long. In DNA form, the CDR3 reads TGTGCCTGGACCCCCGACAGGGTGGGAGGCTACACCTTC. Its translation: CAWTPDRVGGYTF.

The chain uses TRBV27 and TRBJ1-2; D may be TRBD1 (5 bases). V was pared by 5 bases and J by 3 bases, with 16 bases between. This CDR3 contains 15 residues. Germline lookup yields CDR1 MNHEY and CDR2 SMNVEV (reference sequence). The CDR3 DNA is TGTGCCAGCAGTCTCGGCCCCGGGGCCTACTATGGCTACACCTTC. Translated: CASSLGPGAYYGYTF.

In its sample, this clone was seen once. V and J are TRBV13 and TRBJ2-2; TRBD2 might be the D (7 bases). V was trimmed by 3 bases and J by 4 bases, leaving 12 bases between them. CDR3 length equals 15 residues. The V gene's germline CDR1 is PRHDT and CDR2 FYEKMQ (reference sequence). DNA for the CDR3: TGTGCCAGCAGCTTGGGGAGGGGGGGCACCGGGGAGCTGTTTTTT. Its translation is CASSLGRGGTGELFF.

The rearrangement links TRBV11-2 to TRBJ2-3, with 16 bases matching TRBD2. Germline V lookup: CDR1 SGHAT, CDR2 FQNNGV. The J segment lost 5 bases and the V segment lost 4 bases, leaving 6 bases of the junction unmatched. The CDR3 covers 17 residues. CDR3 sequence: CASSSGTSGGAKDTQYF. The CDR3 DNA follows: TGTGCCAGCAGCTCCGGGACTAGCGGGGGGGCCAAAGATACGCAGTATTTT.

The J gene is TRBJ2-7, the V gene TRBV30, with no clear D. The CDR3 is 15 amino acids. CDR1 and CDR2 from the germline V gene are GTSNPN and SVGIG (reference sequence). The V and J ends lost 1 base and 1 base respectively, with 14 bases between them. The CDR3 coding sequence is TGTGCCTGGAGTGCGCCCCGGATCCAGTCCTACGAGCAGTACTTC. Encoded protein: CAWSAPRIQSYEQYF.

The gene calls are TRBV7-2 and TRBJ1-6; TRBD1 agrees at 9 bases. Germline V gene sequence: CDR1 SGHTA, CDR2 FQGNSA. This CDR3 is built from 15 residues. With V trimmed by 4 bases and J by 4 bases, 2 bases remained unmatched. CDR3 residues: CASSSQGAYNSPLHF. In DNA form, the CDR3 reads TGTGCCAGCAGCTCACAGGGGGCGTATAATTCACCCCTCCACTTT.

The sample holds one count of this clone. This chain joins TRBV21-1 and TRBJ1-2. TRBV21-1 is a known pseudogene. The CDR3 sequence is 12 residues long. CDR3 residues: CASSKRPRGYTF. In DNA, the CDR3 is TGTGCCAGCAGCAAAAGGCCTAGGGGCTACACCTTC.

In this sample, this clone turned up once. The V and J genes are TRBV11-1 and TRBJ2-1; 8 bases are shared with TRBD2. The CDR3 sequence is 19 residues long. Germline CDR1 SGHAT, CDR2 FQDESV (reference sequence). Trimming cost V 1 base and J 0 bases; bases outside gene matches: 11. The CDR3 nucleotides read TGTGCCAGCAGCTTAGGGGGTTGGCTAGCGGGTTACTCCTACAATGAGCAGTTCTTC. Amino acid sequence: CASSLGGWLAGYSYNEQFF.

This CDR3 reads CASSGRTGGDETQYF. CDR3 in DNA: TGTGCCAGCAGTGGTCGGACAGGGGGGGACGAGACCCAGTACTTC. The gene calls are TRBV6-1 and TRBJ2-5, with 10 bases fitting TRBD1. Germline V gene sequence: CDR1 MNHNS, CDR2 SASEGT. This CDR3 contains 15 residues. V lost 4 bases and J lost 5; bases outside the gene matches: 7.

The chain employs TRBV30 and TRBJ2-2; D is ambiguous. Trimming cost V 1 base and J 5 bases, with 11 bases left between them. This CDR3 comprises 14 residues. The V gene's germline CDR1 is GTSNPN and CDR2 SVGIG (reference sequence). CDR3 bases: TGTGCCTGGAGTGGGGCAGTTGGGACCGGGGAGCTGTTTTTT. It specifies CAWSGAVGTGELFF. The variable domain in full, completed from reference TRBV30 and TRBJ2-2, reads SQTIHQWPATLVQPVGSPLSLECTVEGTSNPNLYWYRQAAGRGLQLLFYSVGIGQISSEVPQNLSASRPQDRQFILSSKKLLLSDSGFYLCAWSGAVGTGELFFGEGSRLTVL.

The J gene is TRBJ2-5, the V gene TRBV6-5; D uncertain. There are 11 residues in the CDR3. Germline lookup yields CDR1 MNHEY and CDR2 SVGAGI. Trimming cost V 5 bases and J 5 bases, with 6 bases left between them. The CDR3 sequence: CASSQWETQYF. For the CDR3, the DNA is TGTGCCAGCAGTCAGTGGGAGACCCAGTACTTC.

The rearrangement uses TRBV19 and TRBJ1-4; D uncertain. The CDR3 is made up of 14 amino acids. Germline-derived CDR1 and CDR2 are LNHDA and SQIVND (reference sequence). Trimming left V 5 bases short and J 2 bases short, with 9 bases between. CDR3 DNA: TGTGCCAGTAGTCCTTTGGGGACTAATGAAAAACTGTTTTTT. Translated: CASSPLGTNEKLFF.

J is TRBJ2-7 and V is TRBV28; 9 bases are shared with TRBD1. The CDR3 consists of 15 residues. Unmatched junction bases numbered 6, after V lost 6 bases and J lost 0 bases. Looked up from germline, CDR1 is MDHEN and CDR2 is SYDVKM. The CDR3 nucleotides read TGTGCCAGCAGAAACAGGGGGCGCAGCTCCTACGAGCAGTACTTC. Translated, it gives CASRNRGRSSYEQYF.

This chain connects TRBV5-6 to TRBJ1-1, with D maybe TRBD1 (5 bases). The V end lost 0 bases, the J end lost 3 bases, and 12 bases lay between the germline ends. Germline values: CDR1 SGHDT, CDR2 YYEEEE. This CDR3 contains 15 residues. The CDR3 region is CASSLGSRGYTEAFF. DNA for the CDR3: TGTGCCAGCAGCTTGGGGTCCCGGGGGTACACTGAAGCTTTCTTT.

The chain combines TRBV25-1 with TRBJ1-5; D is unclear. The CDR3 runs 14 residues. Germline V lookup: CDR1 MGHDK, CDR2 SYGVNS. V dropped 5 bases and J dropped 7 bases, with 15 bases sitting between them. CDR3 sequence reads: CASSLPGSEQPQHF. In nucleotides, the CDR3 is TGTGCCAGCAGTCTCCCGGGGTCGGAGCAGCCCCAGCATTTT.

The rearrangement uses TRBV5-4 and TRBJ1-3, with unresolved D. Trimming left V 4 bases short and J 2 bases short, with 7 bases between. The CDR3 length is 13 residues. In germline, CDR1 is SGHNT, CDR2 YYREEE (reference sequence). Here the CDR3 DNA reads TGTGCCAGCAGCCTCGGAACTGGAAACACCATATATTTT. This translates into CASSLGTGNTIYF.

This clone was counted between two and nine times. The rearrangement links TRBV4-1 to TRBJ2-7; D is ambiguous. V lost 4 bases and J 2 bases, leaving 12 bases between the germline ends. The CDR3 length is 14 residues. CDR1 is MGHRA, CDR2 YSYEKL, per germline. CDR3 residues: CASSLQHRTYEQYF. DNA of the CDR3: TGCGCCAGCAGCCTACAGCACAGAACCTACGAGCAGTACTTC.

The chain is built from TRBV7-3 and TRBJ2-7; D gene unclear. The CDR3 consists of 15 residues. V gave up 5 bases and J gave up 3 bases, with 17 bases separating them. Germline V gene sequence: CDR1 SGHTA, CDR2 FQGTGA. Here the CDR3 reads CASSNGFSRSYEQYF. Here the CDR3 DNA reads TGTGCCAGCAGCAACGGGTTTTCGAGGAGCTACGAGCAGTACTTC.

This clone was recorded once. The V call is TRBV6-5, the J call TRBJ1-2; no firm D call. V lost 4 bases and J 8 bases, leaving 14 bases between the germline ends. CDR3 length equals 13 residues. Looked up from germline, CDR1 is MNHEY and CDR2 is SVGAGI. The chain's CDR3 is CASSWTPERGYTF. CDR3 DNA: TGTGCCAGCAGTTGGACGCCTGAGCGAGGCTACACCTTC.

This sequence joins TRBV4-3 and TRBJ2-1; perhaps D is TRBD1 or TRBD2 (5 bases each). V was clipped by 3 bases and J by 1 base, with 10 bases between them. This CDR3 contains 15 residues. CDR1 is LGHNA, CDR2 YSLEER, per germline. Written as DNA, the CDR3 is TGCGCCAGCAGCCAGGGCTGGGGGTCCTACAATGAGCAGTTCTTC. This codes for CASSQGWGSYNEQFF.

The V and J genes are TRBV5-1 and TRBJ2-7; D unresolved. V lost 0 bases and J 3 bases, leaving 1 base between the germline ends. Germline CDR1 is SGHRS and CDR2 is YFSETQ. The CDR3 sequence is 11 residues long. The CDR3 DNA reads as TGCGCCAGCAGCTTGGGCTACGAGCAGTACTTC. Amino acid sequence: CASSLGYEQYF.

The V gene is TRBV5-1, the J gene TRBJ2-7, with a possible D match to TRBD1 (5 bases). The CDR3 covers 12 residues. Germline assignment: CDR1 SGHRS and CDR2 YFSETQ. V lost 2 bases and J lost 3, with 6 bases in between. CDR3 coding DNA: TGCGCCAGCAGCTTTCAGGGCTACGAGCAGTACTTC. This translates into CASSFQGYEQYF. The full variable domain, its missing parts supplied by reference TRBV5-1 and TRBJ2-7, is KAGVTQTPRYLIKTRGQQVTLSCSPISGHRSVSWYQQTPGQGLQFLFEYFSETQRNKGNFPGRFSGRQFSNSRSEMNVSTLELGDSALYLCASSFQGYEQYFGPGTRLTVT.

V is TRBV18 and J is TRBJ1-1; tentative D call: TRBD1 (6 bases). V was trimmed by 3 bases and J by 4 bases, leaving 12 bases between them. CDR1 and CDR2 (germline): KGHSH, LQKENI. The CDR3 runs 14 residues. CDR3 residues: CASSPGAGATEAFF. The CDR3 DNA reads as TGTGCCAGCTCACCGGGGGCAGGGGCCACTGAAGCTTTCTTT.

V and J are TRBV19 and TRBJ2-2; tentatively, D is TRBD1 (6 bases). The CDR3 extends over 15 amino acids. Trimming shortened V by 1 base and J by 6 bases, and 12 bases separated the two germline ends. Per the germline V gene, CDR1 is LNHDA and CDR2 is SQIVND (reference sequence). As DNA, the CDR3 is TGTGCCAGTAGTATAGCAGGGGCCGGCGCCGGGGAGCTGTTTTTT. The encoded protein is CASSIAGAGAGELFF.

Written as DNA, the CDR3 is TGTGCCAGCGACTACGGGACTAGCAGGCGCACAGATACGCAGTATTTT. Translating gives CASDYGTSRRTDTQYF. This sequence joins TRBV7-2 and TRBJ2-3; TRBD2 aligns across 9 bases. The trim removed 8 bases at V and 1 base at J, leaving 10 bases unmatched. The CDR3 is made up of 16 amino acids. Per germline, CDR1 SGHTA and CDR2 FQGNSA.

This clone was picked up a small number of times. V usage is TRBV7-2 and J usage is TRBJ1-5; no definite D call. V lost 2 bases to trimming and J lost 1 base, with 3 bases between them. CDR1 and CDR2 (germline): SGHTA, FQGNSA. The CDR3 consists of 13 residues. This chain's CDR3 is CASSLRSNQPQHF. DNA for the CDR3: TGTGCCAGCAGCTTACGGAGCAATCAGCCCCAGCATTTT.

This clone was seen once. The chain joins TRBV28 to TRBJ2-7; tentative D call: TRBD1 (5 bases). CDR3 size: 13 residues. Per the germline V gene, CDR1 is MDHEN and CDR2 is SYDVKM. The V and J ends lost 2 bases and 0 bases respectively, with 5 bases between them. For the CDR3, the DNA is TGTGCCAGCAGTTTACAGGGCTCCTACGAGCAGTACTTC. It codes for CASSLQGSYEQYF. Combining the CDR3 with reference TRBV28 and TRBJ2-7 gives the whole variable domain DVKVTQSSRYLVKRTGEKVFLECVQDMDHENMFWYRQDPGLGLRLIYFSYDVKMKEKGDIPEGYSVSREKKERFSLILESASTNQTSMYLCASSLQGSYEQYFGPGTRLTVT.

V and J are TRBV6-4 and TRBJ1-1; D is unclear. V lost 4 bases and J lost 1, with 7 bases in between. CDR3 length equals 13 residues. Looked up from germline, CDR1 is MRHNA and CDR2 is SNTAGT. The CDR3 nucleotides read TGTGCCAGCAGTGTCGGGTCGAACACTGAAGCTTTCTTT. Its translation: CASSVGSNTEAFF.

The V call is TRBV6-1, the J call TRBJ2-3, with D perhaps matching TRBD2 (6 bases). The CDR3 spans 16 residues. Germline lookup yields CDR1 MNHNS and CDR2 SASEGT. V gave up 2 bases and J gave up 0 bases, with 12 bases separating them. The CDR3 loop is CASSEYAGSSTDTQYF. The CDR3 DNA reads TGTGCCAGCAGTGAATATGCGGGGTCTAGCACAGATACGCAGTATTTT.